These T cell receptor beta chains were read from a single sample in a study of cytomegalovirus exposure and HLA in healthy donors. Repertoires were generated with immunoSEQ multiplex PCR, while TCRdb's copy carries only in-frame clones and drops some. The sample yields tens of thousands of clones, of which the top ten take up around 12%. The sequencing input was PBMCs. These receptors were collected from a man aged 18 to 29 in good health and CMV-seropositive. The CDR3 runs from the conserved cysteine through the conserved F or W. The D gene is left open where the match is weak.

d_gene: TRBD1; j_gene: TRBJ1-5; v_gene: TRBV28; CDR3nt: TGTGCCAGCAGTTTCGACAGGGGTCAGCCCCAGCATTTT; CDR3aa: CASSFDRGQPQHF
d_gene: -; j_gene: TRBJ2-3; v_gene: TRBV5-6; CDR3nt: TGTGCCAGCAGCTTCGGTTTTAGCACAGATACGCAGTATTTT; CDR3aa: CASSFGFSTDTQYF
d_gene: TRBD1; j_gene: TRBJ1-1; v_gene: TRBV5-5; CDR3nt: TGTGCCAGCAGCGCCAGGGGGACGAACACTGAAGCTTTCTTT; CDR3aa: CASSARGTNTEAFF
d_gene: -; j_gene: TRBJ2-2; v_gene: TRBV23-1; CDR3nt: TGCGCCAGCAGTTACAGGCCCGCGAACACCGGGGAGCTGTTTTTT; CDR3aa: CASSYRPANTGELFF
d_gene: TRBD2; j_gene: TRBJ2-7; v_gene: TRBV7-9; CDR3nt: TGTGCCAGCAGCTTACGGAGCGGGAGCGCGGACGAGCAGTACTTC; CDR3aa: CASSLRSGSADEQYF
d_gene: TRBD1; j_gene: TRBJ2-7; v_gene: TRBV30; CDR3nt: TGTGCCTGGCAGGGGGCAGCCTACGAGCAGTACTTC; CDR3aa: CAWQGAAYEQYF
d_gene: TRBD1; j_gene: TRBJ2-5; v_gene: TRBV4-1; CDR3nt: TGCGCCAGCAGCCGGCCTACAGGGGCGGCGGGAGAGACCCAGTACTTC; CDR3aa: CASSRPTGAAGETQYF
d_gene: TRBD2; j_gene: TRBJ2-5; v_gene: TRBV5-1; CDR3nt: TGCGCCAGCAGCTCGGGAGGGGTCGAGACCCAGTACTTC; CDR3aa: CASSSGGVETQYF
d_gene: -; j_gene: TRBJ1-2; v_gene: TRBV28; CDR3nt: TGTGCCAGCAGTTTCGTAGACTATGGCTACACCTTC; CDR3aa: CASSFVDYGYTF
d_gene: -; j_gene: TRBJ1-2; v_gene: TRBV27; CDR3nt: TGTGCCAGCAGTCCATTCGGGAGAAGGGGCTACACCTTC; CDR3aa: CASSPFGRRGYTF
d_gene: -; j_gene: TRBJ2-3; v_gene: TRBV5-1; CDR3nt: TGCGCCAGCAGCTTGGGAGGGCCTAGCACAGATACGCAGTATTTT; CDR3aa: CASSLGGPSTDTQYF
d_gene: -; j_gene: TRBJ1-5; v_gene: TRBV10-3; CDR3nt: TGTGCCATCAGTGAACTCGGTCGGGAACACAATCAGCCCCAGCATTTT; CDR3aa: CAISELGREHNQPQHF